The 25 T cell receptor beta chains given below trace back to one sample, sequenced in a study of blood T cells in healthy people across ages. Primed by a sample-barcoded 5' primer and a J-beta primer mix, a second PCR proceeded for 7 to 11 cycles. TCRdb reprocessed the 5' RACE reads via MiXCR and lists one record per CDR3 protein. The table records 750,000 to 950,000 distinct CDR3 sequences, 25% to 35% of them present only once. These same records also appear under a second study, on T cells of mothers and their children.

The source material was blood. These receptors were obtained from a middle-aged woman in good health.

The chain is built from TRBV20-1 and TRBJ1-6; 7 nucleotides align to TRBD1. Germline CDR1 DFQATT, CDR2 SNEGSKA (reference sequence). The V and J ends lost 5 bases and 6 bases, in that order; junction bases with no gene match: 7. The CDR3 length is 14 residues. The DNA for the CDR3 is TGCAGTGCTGAAAACAGGGGCCGTAATTCACCCCTCCACTTT. Translating gives CSAENRGRNSPLHF.

This chain joins TRBV27 and TRBJ2-1; D uncertain. The CDR3 covers 15 residues. Trimming stripped 5 bases from V and 3 bases from J, with 14 bases between. The germline V gene has CDR1 MNHEY and CDR2 SMNVEV (reference sequence). CDR3 nucleotide sequence: TGTGCCAGCAGTCCAGACGTTCCCGACTACAATGAGCAGTTCTTC. As protein: CASSPDVPDYNEQFF.

This clonotype was seen many times. This chain uses TRBV5-1 with TRBJ1-1, with D uncertain. Germline V gene data show CDR1 as SGHRS and CDR2 as YFSETQ. Trimming took off 3 bases at V and 1 base at J, with 10 bases between the two ends. This CDR3 region has 14 residues. The CDR3 region is CASSSRSPNTEAFF. In nucleotides, the CDR3 is TGCGCCAGCAGCTCCCGAAGCCCGAACACTGAAGCTTTCTTT. Using reference TRBV5-1 and TRBJ1-1 for the parts outside the CDR3, the full variable domain is KAGVTQTPRYLIKTRGQQVTLSCSPISGHRSVSWYQQTPGQGLQFLFEYFSETQRNKGNFPGRFSGRQFSNSRSEMNVSTLELGDSALYLCASSSRSPNTEAFFGQGTRLTVV.

The genes are TRBV12-3 or TRBV12-4 and TRBJ2-1; 8 nucleotides match TRBD2. The CDR3 extends over 15 amino acids. The V gene end was trimmed by 0 bases and the J gene end by 7 bases; junction bases not matched to a gene: 5. CDR3 residues: CASSLASGGGNEQFF. The CDR3, as DNA: TGTGCCAGCAGTTTAGCCAGCGGGGGTGGAAATGAGCAGTTCTTC.

The sample holds a few counts of this clonotype. The V call is TRBV2, the J call TRBJ2-2; maybe TRBD1 (5 bases). V lost 6 bases to trimming and J lost 5 bases, with 13 bases between them. CDR1 is SNHLY and CDR2 is FYNNEI in the germline V gene. The CDR3 contains 14 residues. CDR3 in amino acids: CASREQVVTGELFF. DNA for the CDR3: TGTGCCAGCAGGGAACAGGTGGTAACCGGGGAGCTGTTTTTT.

In this sample, this clonotype turned up a few times. The gene calls are TRBV4-1 and TRBJ1-1; D remains unclear. V was cut by 0 bases and J by 2 bases, with 10 bases left in between. Germline CDR1 is MGHRA and CDR2 is YSYEKL. This CDR3 spans 15 amino acids. Written as DNA, the CDR3 is TGCGCCAGCAGCCAAGAGTGGGCAGACAACACTGAAGCTTTCTTT. This sequence encodes CASSQEWADNTEAFF.

The chain is built from TRBV7-9 and TRBJ2-3, with 12 bases matching TRBD2. V was pared by 5 bases and J by 6 bases, with 9 bases of the junction left unmatched. This CDR3 contains 16 residues. Germline CDR1 and CDR2: SEHNR and FQNEAQ (reference sequence). The chain's CDR3 is CASSPTGLAGTDTQYF. The DNA of the CDR3 is TGTGCCAGCAGCCCAACCGGACTAGCGGGGACCGATACGCAGTATTTT. The full variable domain, in which reference TRBV7-9 and TRBJ2-3 provide the parts outside the CDR3, is DTGVSQNPRHKITKRGQNVTFRCDPISEHNRLYWYRQTLGQGPEFLTYFQNEAQLEKSRLLSDRFSAERPKGSFSTLEIQRTEQGDSAMYLCASSPTGLAGTDTQYFGPGTRLTVL.

This clonotype has just a few counts. The CDR3 DNA follows: TGCAGTGCGGAGAGAGTACAGGGGGCGCGGGAGCAGTTCTTC. It translates to CSAERVQGAREQFF. The rearrangement uses TRBV20-1 and TRBJ2-1, with 9 bases aligning to TRBD1. CDR3 length: 14 residues. Trimming cost V 6 bases and J 10 bases; bases outside gene matches: 13. The germline gives CDR1 DFQATT, CDR2 SNEGSKA (reference sequence).

This clonotype was recorded many times. V gene TRBV4-3 combines with J gene TRBJ1-2; D not resolved. CDR1 is LGHNA, CDR2 YSLEER, per germline. Trimming took off 1 base at V and 0 bases at J, with 12 bases between the two ends. The CDR3 runs to 16 residues. The CDR3 coding sequence is TGCGCCAGCAGCCAAGCTTCGGCGGCAGCTAACTATGGCTACACCTTC. Amino acid sequence: CASSQASAAANYGYTF.

This clonotype was recorded many times. The CDR3: CASSLLGGQGGSPLHF. CDR3 coding DNA: TGTGCCAGCAGTCTACTAGGGGGACAGGGTGGGTCACCCCTCCACTTT. The chain is built from TRBV12-3 or TRBV12-4 and TRBJ1-6, with 9 bases lining up with TRBD1. This CDR3 has 16 amino acids. J was trimmed by 10 bases and V by 5 bases; bases with no gene match: 12.

Details on this clonotype: This may be a read error: a much more frequent sequence differs by one nucleotide. The CDR3 carries no conserved terminal phenylalanine or tryptophan, so it likely arises from a read error. The chain uses TRBV20-1 and TRBJ2-1; weak D call: TRBD1 (5 bases). Trimming left V 0 bases short and J 4 bases short, with 10 bases between. Germline V CDR1 and CDR2: DFQATT, SNEGSKA (reference sequence). The CDR3 sequence is 14 residues long. The CDR3 loop is CSARDGRTYNEQFV. CDR3 in DNA: TGCAGTGCTAGAGATGGCAGGACATACAATGAGCAGTTCGTC.

This clonotype was found a few times. Since a much larger clone is just one base distant, this may be a read error. The V call is TRBV7-2, the J call TRBJ2-4; D gene uncertain. CDR3 length: 15 residues. CDR1 is SGHTA and CDR2 is FQGNSA in the germline V gene. The CDR3: CAGSLGLLAKNIQYF. The CDR3 DNA follows: TGTGCCGGCAGCTTAGGGCTGCTAGCCAAAAACATTCAGTACTTC.

The CDR3 DNA follows: TGTGCCATCAGTGATGCTTTACCTGAAGCTTTCTTT. Protein: CAISDALPEAFF. V usage is TRBV10-3 and J usage is TRBJ1-1; D remains ambiguous. CDR1 ENHRY and CDR2 SYGVKD come from the germline V gene. This CDR3 region has 12 residues. Between the trimmed V and J ends, which lost 3 bases and 6 bases, there was a span of 8 bases.

This clonotype was observed a handful of times. The chain combines TRBV5-1 with TRBJ2-7; D may be TRBD1 (6 bases). This CDR3 has 15 residues. The V end was cut by 4 bases, the J end by 1 base, with 15 bases between. Germline V gives CDR1 SGHRS, CDR2 YFSETQ. CDR3 bases: TGCGCCAGCAGCCCCACCGCGACAGGTTCCTACGAGCAGTACTTC. Protein sequence: CASSPTATGSYEQYF.

This clonotype was observed many times. The chain has TRBV11-1 and TRBJ2-7; D might be TRBD2 (6 bases). The CDR3 is 14 amino acids. Germline V gives CDR1 SGHAT, CDR2 FQDESV (reference sequence). Trimming left V 5 bases short and J 0 bases short, with 11 bases between. Here the CDR3 DNA reads TGTGCCAGCAGCAGACGGGGGAGCTCCTACGAGCAGTACTTC. Protein: CASSRRGSSYEQYF.

With regard to this clonotype: This clone may be a read error of a much larger clone one base away. DNA of the CDR3: TGTGCCAGCAGCGTAGACCCCCACGGCTCTGGGGCCAACGTCCTGACTTTC. It encodes CASSVDPHGSGANVLTF. The V and J genes are TRBV9 and TRBJ2-6; D unclear. CDR1 and CDR2 from the germline V gene are SGDLS and YYNGEE. Trimming shortened V by 0 bases and J by 0 bases, and 10 bases separated the two germline ends. CDR3 size: 17 residues.

This clonotype showed up just a few times. The chain employs TRBV6-5 and TRBJ1-5, with TRBD1 identical over 8 bases. The V gene end was trimmed by 5 bases and the J gene end by 5 bases; junction bases not matched to a gene: 8. Germline V gene sequence: CDR1 MNHEY, CDR2 SVGAGI. This CDR3 comprises 15 residues. The CDR3: CASSLRGQADQPQHF. The CDR3 region has the DNA TGTGCCAGCAGTCTACGGGGACAGGCGGATCAGCCCCAGCATTTT.

This clonotype was observed many times. This sequence joins TRBV27 and TRBJ2-7; D not certain. The germline V gene encodes CDR1 MNHEY and CDR2 SMNVEV (reference sequence). The CDR3 runs 13 residues. Trimming took 5 bases from V and 3 from J, leaving 11 bases between them. Written as DNA, the CDR3 is TGTGCCAGCAGTGTCGGGCCTTACTACGAGCAGTACTTC. It yields the protein CASSVGPYYEQYF.

V gene TRBV7-2 combines with J gene TRBJ1-2; D is undetermined. Germline assignment: CDR1 SGHTA and CDR2 FQGNSA. This CDR3 comprises 15 residues. The V end was cut by 1 base, the J end by 1 base, with 10 bases between. The CDR3 DNA is TGTGCCAGCAGCTTAGACTCGGGGAATAACTATGGCTACACCTTC. Its translation is CASSLDSGNNYGYTF.

V usage is TRBV12-3 or TRBV12-4 and J usage is TRBJ1-1; D gene unclear. V gave up 6 bases and J gave up 7 bases, with 21 bases separating them. There are 15 residues in the CDR3. This chain's CDR3 is CASSLDSLRNVEAFF. DNA of the CDR3: TGTGCCAGCAGCCTTGACTCTCTGAGAAATGTTGAAGCTTTCTTT.

This clonotype occurred a few times. The genes are TRBV25-1 and TRBJ1-1, with no clear D. The V end lost 3 bases, the J end lost 0 bases, and 8 bases lay between the germline ends. There are 14 residues in the CDR3. CDR1 and CDR2 (germline): MGHDK, SYGVNS. The CDR3, as DNA: TGTGCCAGCAGTGATGGGCAGGTGAACACTGAAGCTTTCTTT. It encodes CASSDGQVNTEAFF. The full variable domain, with the rest looked up from reference TRBV25-1 and TRBJ1-1, is EADIYQTPRYLVIGTGKKITLECSQTMGHDKMYWYQQDPGMELHLIHYSYGVNSTEKGDLSSESTVSRIRTEHFPLTLESARPSHTSQYLCASSDGQVNTEAFFGQGTRLTVV.

This clonotype was picked up a small number of times. The gene calls are TRBV2 and TRBJ2-5, with D possibly being TRBD1 (5 bases). V was cut by 4 bases and J by 5 bases, with 14 bases left in between. Germline V gene sequence: CDR1 SNHLY, CDR2 FYNNEI. The CDR3 is 14 amino acids. In DNA, the CDR3 is TGTGCCAGCAGTGTGCAGGGTGTACGTGAGACCCAGTACTTC. It is translated as CASSVQGVRETQYF.

This clonotype occurred many times. The chain combines TRBV7-2 with TRBJ2-7, with 10 bases aligning to TRBD2. The CDR3 sequence is 15 residues long. The trim removed 5 bases at V and 2 bases at J, leaving 6 bases unmatched. Germline assignment: CDR1 SGHTA and CDR2 FQGNSA. The DNA of the CDR3 is TGTGCCAGCAGCCGGTCACTAGCGGGGACCTACGAGCAGTACTTC. Encoded protein: CASSRSLAGTYEQYF.

This clonotype showed up just once. The CDR3 loop is CSVGGAGSYNEQYF. The DNA of the CDR3 is TGCAGCGTCGGGGGGGCGGGCTCCTACAATGAGCAGTACTTC. The J gene is TRBJ2-1, the V gene TRBV29-1; 8 nucleotides match TRBD2. The tail of the sequence fits TRBJ2-7 better, so the J call may be wrong. Per germline, CDR1 SQVTM and CDR2 ANQGSEA. This CDR3 spans 14 amino acids.

Concerning this clonotype: Possible read error: a much larger clone is one base away. The V and J genes are TRBV13 and TRBJ2-3; D unclear. This CDR3 is 14 amino acids long. CDR1 is PRHDT, CDR2 FYEKMQ, per germline (reference sequence). The CDR3 protein is CASSLSAALDAQYF. CDR3 nucleotide sequence: TGTGCCAGCAGCTTAAGCGCAGCCCTAGATGCGCAGTATTTT.